One sample yielded the 9 T cell receptor beta chains listed below, sequenced in a study of blood T cell repertoires in COVID-19. Sequencing was performed with immunoSEQ multiplex PCR; in TCRdb, only in-frame clones are kept and a portion is missing. The sample has about 500,000 clones; roughly nine tenths are singletons. Source material: peripheral blood. The receptors stem from a man in his late teens or twenties with COVID-19, enrolled during active disease.

This chain joins TRBV7-9 and TRBJ2-5, with D unresolved. The germline gives CDR1 SEHNR, CDR2 FQNEAQ (reference sequence). The CDR3 sequence is 12 residues long. The V and J ends lost 4 bases and 4 bases respectively, with 7 bases between them. The CDR3 spells CASSSAGETQYF. CDR3 DNA sequence: TGTGCCAGCAGCTCAGCCGGAGAGACCCAGTACTTC.

This sequence joins TRBV7-9 and TRBJ2-7, with D possibly matching TRBD2 (6 bases). The CDR3 extends over 14 amino acids. Trimming stripped 3 bases from V and 1 base from J, with 10 bases between. CDR1 is SEHNR and CDR2 is FQNEAQ in the germline V gene (reference sequence). The CDR3 here is CASSLGLRSYEQYF. Written as DNA, the CDR3 is TGTGCCAGCAGCTTGGGACTCCGATCCTACGAGCAGTACTTC.

The chain recombines TRBV5-8 with TRBJ2-3; 9 bases fit TRBD2. The V gene's germline CDR1 is SGHTS and CDR2 YDEGEE. Losses at the gene ends were 2 bases for V and 6 bases for J; bases not matched to a gene: 10. The CDR3 totals 16 residues. The CDR3 DNA follows: TGTGCCAGCAGCTTCCGGAGAGCTAGCGGGGCGGATACGCAGTATTTT. Translated: CASSFRRASGADTQYF.

As to this clone: Different DNA sequences within this sample yield the same CDR3. The chain links TRBV5-1 to TRBJ2-3; TRBD1 aligns across 8 bases. Trimming took 3 bases from V and 6 from J; bases not matched to a gene: 3. Per the germline V gene, CDR1 is SGHRS and CDR2 is YFSETQ. There are 13 residues in the CDR3. The CDR3 DNA reads TGCGCCAGCAGCTCGACAGGGGCGGATACGCAGTATTTT. Translated: CASSSTGADTQYF. Using reference TRBV5-1 and TRBJ2-3 for the parts outside the CDR3, the full variable domain is KAGVTQTPRYLIKTRGQQVTLSCSPISGHRSVSWYQQTPGQGLQFLFEYFSETQRNKGNFPGRFSGRQFSNSRSEMNVSTLELGDSALYLCASSSTGADTQYFGPGTRLTVL.

This chain links TRBV6-5 with TRBJ1-1; D perhaps matches TRBD1 (6 bases). Per the germline V gene, CDR1 is MNHEY and CDR2 is SVGAGI. V dropped 7 bases and J dropped 1 base, with 10 bases sitting between them. This CDR3 is built from 13 residues. CDR3 in amino acids: CASIQQGNTEAFF. CDR3 nucleotide sequence: TGTGCCAGCATTCAACAGGGGAACACTGAAGCTTTCTTT.

This clone was counted once. The V call is TRBV27, the J call TRBJ2-5; perhaps TRBD1 as D (5 bases). Trimming shortened V by 1 base and J by 5 bases, and 14 bases separated the two germline ends. The CDR3 sequence is 15 residues long. Per the germline V gene, CDR1 is MNHEY and CDR2 is SMNVEV (reference sequence). The CDR3 loop is CASSLLGASLETQYF. The CDR3, as DNA: TGTGCCAGCAGTTTATTAGGGGCGAGTTTGGAGACCCAGTACTTC.

This clone occurred a few times. V and J are TRBV3-1 (or the pseudogene TRBV3-2) and TRBJ2-7; weak D call: TRBD2 (5 bases). Trimming took 0 bases from V and 0 from J, leaving 12 bases between them. This CDR3 spans 16 amino acids. CDR1 is LGHDT and CDR2 is YNNKEL in the germline V gene (reference sequence). CDR3 nucleotide sequence: TGTGCCAGCAGCCAAGAGGTGGCGGGTAGCTCCTACGAGCAGTACTTC. Translated: CASSQEVAGSSYEQYF.

The gene calls are TRBV19 and TRBJ2-2; D is unresolved. Germline V lookup: CDR1 LNHDA, CDR2 SQIVND (reference sequence). Trimming shortened V by 5 bases and J by 8 bases, and 9 bases separated the two germline ends. This CDR3 has 12 residues. The CDR3 spells CASSASRGELFF. In DNA, the CDR3 is TGTGCCAGTAGTGCCAGTCGAGGGGAGCTGTTTTTT.

The chain employs TRBV15 and TRBJ1-5; no firm D call. The CDR3 spans 14 residues. Trimming stripped 1 base from V and 4 bases from J, with 8 bases between. Germline V lookup: CDR1 LNHNV, CDR2 YYDKDF (reference sequence). The CDR3: CATSRVRENQPQHF. CDR3 sequence (DNA): TGTGCCACCAGCAGAGTTAGGGAGAATCAGCCCCAGCATTTT. The complete variable domain, with remaining parts taken from reference TRBV15 and TRBJ1-5, reads DAMVIQNPRYQVTQFGKPVTLSCSQTLNHNVMYWYQQKSSQAPKLLFHYYDKDFNNEADTPDNFQSRRPNTSFCFLDIRSPGLGDTAMYLCATSRVRENQPQHFGDGTRLSIL.